The rows below give T cell receptor beta chains drawn from one sample of a study of regulatory T cells in long-lasting Graves disease. MiXCR, applied by TCRdb to the multiplex PCR reads, yields one record per CDR3 protein. The sample contains around 500,000 distinct CDR3 sequences, 12% of which appear only once. These data were also reused for a study on T cells in Graves' hyperthyroidism and ophthalmopathy.

The sequences come from peripheral blood mononuclear cells (PBMCs), collected at new diagnosis, from a patient treated with antithyroid drugs. The origin of the receptors is a woman aged 25 to 39 with Graves disease. The CDR3 runs from the conserved cysteine through the conserved F or W. Each record gives: V gene, clone size, D gene, J gene, CDR3 DNA, CDR3 protein. D genes are given only for firm matches. Part of the rows lack a size; the others show once, few, many or a class for expanded clones.

v_call: TRBV20-1; clone_size: many; d_call: TRBD2; j_call: TRBJ2-1; cdr3_nt: TGCAGTGCTAGCAGCGGGAGGCGATTCAATGAGCAGTTCTTC; cdr3_aa: CSASSGRRFNEQFF
v_call: TRBV20-1; clone_size: few; d_call: -; j_call: TRBJ2-7; cdr3_nt: TGCAGTGCGACCCAGGGAGGCGGGGCAACCTACGAGCAGTACTTC; cdr3_aa: CSATQGGGATYEQYF
v_call: TRBV24-1; clone_size: -; d_call: -; j_call: TRBJ2-3; cdr3_nt: TGTGCCACCAGTGATTCGAGAGATACGCAGTATTTT; cdr3_aa: CATSDSRDTQYF
v_call: TRBV27; clone_size: many; d_call: TRBD2; j_call: TRBJ2-7; cdr3_nt: TGTGCCAGCAGTTCAGGCCCCGGGGCGGGAGGTACCTACGAGCAGTACTTC; cdr3_aa: CASSSGPGAGGTYEQYF
v_call: TRBV19; clone_size: -; d_call: -; j_call: TRBJ1-4; cdr3_nt: TGTGCCAGTAGACGTTATGTTGAAGCTCGGGAAAAACTGTTTTTT; cdr3_aa: CASRRYVEAREKLFF
v_call: TRBV5-1; clone_size: -; d_call: -; j_call: TRBJ1-2; cdr3_nt: TGCGCCAGCAGCGAGGGGGTGGGCCCTAACTATGGCTACACCTTC; cdr3_aa: CASSEGVGPNYGYTF
v_call: TRBV10-3; clone_size: many; d_call: -; j_call: TRBJ1-1; cdr3_nt: TGTGCCATCAGTGATGGGGGGAAAGCTTTCTTT; cdr3_aa: CAISDGGKAFF
v_call: TRBV5-1; clone_size: many; d_call: -; j_call: TRBJ2-1; cdr3_nt: TGCGCCAGCAGCTTGGCCGCAGTTAGCTCCTACAATGAGCAGTTCTTC; cdr3_aa: CASSLAAVSSYNEQFF
v_call: TRBV2; clone_size: many; d_call: TRBD1; j_call: TRBJ1-2; cdr3_nt: TGTGCCAGCAGTACCGAGGGACGACAGGGGAGGGGCTACACCTTC; cdr3_aa: CASSTEGRQGRGYTF
v_call: TRBV20-1; clone_size: -; d_call: -; j_call: TRBJ2-7; cdr3_nt: TGCAGTGTGGGCGGGACCTCCTACGAGCAGTACTTC; cdr3_aa: CSVGGTSYEQYF
v_call: TRBV6-1; clone_size: -; d_call: TRBD2; j_call: TRBJ2-7; cdr3_nt: TGTGCCAGCAGCCGAGGACTAGCGGGAAACGAGCAGTACTTC; cdr3_aa: CASSRGLAGNEQYF
v_call: TRBV28; clone_size: many; d_call: -; j_call: TRBJ1-4; cdr3_nt: TGTGCCACCCAGGGAGGGGTTCATGAAAAACTGTTTTTT; cdr3_aa: CATQGGVHEKLFF
v_call: TRBV29-1; clone_size: many; d_call: TRBD1; j_call: TRBJ1-1; cdr3_nt: TGCAGCGTCAATGGACAGGGTGGTAACACTGAAGCTTTCTTT; cdr3_aa: CSVNGQGGNTEAFF
v_call: TRBV6-1; clone_size: -; d_call: -; j_call: TRBJ2-7; cdr3_nt: TGTGCCAGCAGCGGAGGGCCCAGGTTTGAGCAGTACTTC; cdr3_aa: CASSGGPRFEQYF
v_call: TRBV18; clone_size: -; d_call: -; j_call: TRBJ2-7; cdr3_nt: TGTGCCAGCTCACCAAATCCGACGATTCGATCCTACGAGCAGTACTTC; cdr3_aa: CASSPNPTIRSYEQYF
v_call: TRBV29-1; clone_size: -; d_call: -; j_call: TRBJ2-1; cdr3_nt: TGCAGCGTTGAAGATCAAGAGGGCTCCTACAATGAGCAGTTCTTC; cdr3_aa: CSVEDQEGSYNEQFF
v_call: TRBV6-2/TRBV6-3; clone_size: -; d_call: -; j_call: TRBJ2-7; cdr3_nt: TGTGCCAGCAGTTACATCGGGGGACAGTTCACCTACGAGCAGTACTTC; cdr3_aa: CASSYIGGQFTYEQYF
v_call: TRBV7-3; clone_size: many; d_call: -; j_call: TRBJ2-1; cdr3_nt: TGTGCCAGCAGCCCCCATGGGGGGAGGGGGAATGAGCAGTTCTTC; cdr3_aa: CASSPHGGRGNEQFF
v_call: TRBV20-1; clone_size: few; d_call: TRBD2; j_call: TRBJ2-5; cdr3_nt: TGCAGTGCTAGGCCCAGCGGGAGGGGAGAGACCCAGTACTTC; cdr3_aa: CSARPSGRGETQYF
v_call: TRBV12-3/TRBV12-4; clone_size: -; d_call: TRBD2; j_call: TRBJ2-7; cdr3_nt: TGTGCCAGCAGGTTAGCGGGCGCTGCGTACGAGCAGTACTTC; cdr3_aa: CASRLAGAAYEQYF
v_call: TRBV30; clone_size: many; d_call: -; j_call: TRBJ1-1; cdr3_nt: TGTGCCTGGAGTGGAATCGGAGCGAACACTGAAGCTTTCTTT; cdr3_aa: CAWSGIGANTEAFF
v_call: TRBV18; clone_size: many; d_call: TRBD1; j_call: TRBJ1-1; cdr3_nt: TGTGCCAGCTCACCGTGGGACAGGGACATGAACACTGAAGCTTTCTTT; cdr3_aa: CASSPWDRDMNTEAFF
v_call: TRBV5-1; clone_size: -; d_call: -; j_call: TRBJ2-5; cdr3_nt: TGCGCCAGCAGCTTGCAGAGTAATCTAAAAGAGACCCAGTACTTC; cdr3_aa: CASSLQSNLKETQYF
v_call: TRBV7-2; clone_size: many; d_call: -; j_call: TRBJ1-1; cdr3_nt: TGTGCCAGCAGCTTAAAAGGATCGGCCAGGGTGGGCACTGAAGCTTTCTTT; cdr3_aa: CASSLKGSARVGTEAFF
v_call: TRBV6-1; clone_size: many; d_call: TRBD2; j_call: TRBJ2-3; cdr3_nt: TGTGCCAGCACTCTAGTAGCGGGAGGAATAGATACGCAGTATTTT; cdr3_aa: CASTLVAGGIDTQYF
v_call: TRBV5-4; clone_size: -; d_call: -; j_call: TRBJ1-2; cdr3_nt: TGTGCCAGCTCCCCCGGCAGCGAGAGTATCTATGGCTACACCTTC; cdr3_aa: CASSPGSESIYGYTF
v_call: TRBV7-2; clone_size: many; d_call: -; j_call: TRBJ1-1; cdr3_nt: TGTGCCAGCAGCTTAGTTCCAGGGGAAGGAGTGAACACTGAAGCTTTCTTT; cdr3_aa: CASSLVPGEGVNTEAFF
v_call: TRBV25-1; clone_size: many; d_call: -; j_call: TRBJ2-1; cdr3_nt: TGTGCCAGCAGCGCGTTCAATGAGCAGTTCTTC; cdr3_aa: CASSAFNEQFF
v_call: TRBV28; clone_size: many; d_call: -; j_call: TRBJ2-7; cdr3_nt: TGTGCCAGCAGTTTTTCCCCGACCGCATCCTACGAGCAGTACTTC; cdr3_aa: CASSFSPTASYEQYF
v_call: TRBV6-2/TRBV6-3; clone_size: many; d_call: -; j_call: TRBJ1-1; cdr3_nt: TGCGCCAGCAGTTTCAAGGGACGTGTCACTGAAGCTTTCTTT; cdr3_aa: CASSFKGRVTEAFF
v_call: TRBV6-1; clone_size: many; d_call: TRBD1; j_call: TRBJ1-2; cdr3_nt: TGTGCCAGCAGTGAAGGCGCAACAGGGGGCAGCTATGGCTACACCTTC; cdr3_aa: CASSEGATGGSYGYTF
v_call: TRBV2; clone_size: few; d_call: -; j_call: TRBJ2-7; cdr3_nt: TGTGCCAGCAGTGATTTCCCTGGGAACGAGCAGTACTTC; cdr3_aa: CASSDFPGNEQYF
v_call: TRBV13; clone_size: few; d_call: -; j_call: TRBJ2-1; cdr3_nt: TGTGCCAGCAGCTTAGGTGTAATCGGCAATGAGCAGTTCTTC; cdr3_aa: CASSLGVIGNEQFF